These T cell receptor beta chains were read from a single sample in a study of blood T cell repertoires in COVID-19. The table came from immunoSEQ multiplex PCR; TCRdb's copy has only in-frame clones and leaves some out. In the table there are under 95,000 clones, 75% to 90% of which are singletons. The sequenced sample consisted of peripheral blood. These receptors were taken from a human donor in a cohort sampled during active COVID-19. CDR3s include the opening cysteine and the closing phenylalanine or tryptophan. A D gene is named only where the DNA matches it firmly. The listing skips clone size in some rows; elsewhere it reads once, few, many or a size class.

j_call clone_size d_call v_call cdr3_aa cdr3_nt
TRBJ1-1 NA NA TRBV21-1 CASSKAGDTEAFF TGTGCCAGCAGCAAGGCCGGGGACACTGAAGCTTTCTTT
TRBJ2-3 NA TRBD2 TRBV29-1 CSVVGLAGEVADTQYF TGCAGCGTTGTCGGTCTAGCGGGAGAGGTCGCAGATACGCAGTATTTT
TRBJ1-1 NA NA TRBV3-1/TRBV3-2 CASSPRGGTEAFF TGTGCCAGCAGCCCGAGAGGGGGAACTGAAGCTTTCTTT
TRBJ1-4 NA TRBD1 TRBV5-1 CASSVTPGQPNEKLFF TGCGCCAGCAGCGTAACGCCGGGACAGCCTAATGAAAAACTGTTTTTT
TRBJ1-3 NA NA TRBV30 CALPRGSGNTIYF TGTGCATTACCCAGGGGAAGCGGAAACACCATATATTTT
TRBJ1-5 NA TRBD1 TRBV4-1 CASSQDRGNQPQHF TGCGCCAGCAGCCAAGACAGGGGGAATCAGCCCCAGCATTTT
TRBJ1-4 NA TRBD1 TRBV5-1 CASSVQGATEKLFF TGCGCCAGCAGCGTACAGGGGGCGACGGAAAAACTGTTTTTT
TRBJ2-2 NA TRBD1 TRBV7-3 CASSATPETGSTGELFF TGTGCCAGCAGCGCGACGCCCGAGACAGGGTCCACCGGGGAGCTGTTTTTT
TRBJ1-3 NA NA TRBV7-9 CATLLRELGNTIYF TGTGCCACCCTGTTGAGGGAACTTGGAAACACCATATATTTT
TRBJ2-3 NA NA TRBV3-1/TRBV3-2 CASSQDLPGIGPKDTQYF TGTGCCAGCAGCCAAGATCTTCCCGGGATAGGGCCAAAAGATACGCAGTATTTT
TRBJ2-7 NA TRBD1 TRBV6-5 CASTDRGHSYEQYF TGTGCCAGCACGGACAGGGGGCACTCCTACGAGCAGTACTTC
TRBJ2-7 NA NA TRBV20-1 CSASTDTYEQYF TGCAGTGCTAGTACAGACACCTACGAGCAGTACTTC
TRBJ2-1 NA TRBD2 TRBV11-3 CASSARGGASEQFF TGTGCCAGCAGCGCCCGGGGGGGGGCAAGTGAGCAGTTCTTC
TRBJ2-7 NA NA TRBV5-6 CASSLEQSYEQYF TGTGCCAGCAGCTTGGAACAGTCCTACGAGCAGTACTTC
TRBJ1-1 once NA TRBV6-5 CASRQLLNTEAFF TGTGCCAGCAGACAGTTGCTGAACACTGAAGCTTTCTTT
TRBJ2-5 NA TRBD1 TRBV27 CASSLFGQGAGETQYF TGTGCCAGCAGTTTATTTGGGCAGGGGGCCGGAGAGACCCAGTACTTC
TRBJ2-7 NA TRBD1 TRBV28 CASSSPWRDRGRFNEQYF TGTGCCAGCAGTTCCCCCTGGAGGGACAGGGGGCGATTCAACGAGCAGTACTTC
TRBJ1-1 NA NA TRBV4-1 CASGTFTPQGRTEAFF TGCGCCAGCGGTACCTTCACCCCACAGGGACGGACTGAAGCTTTCTTT
TRBJ2-1 few TRBD1 TRBV7-9 CASSSGQGLFF TGTGCCAGCAGCTCAGGACAGGGCCTGTTCTTC
TRBJ2-2 NA TRBD1 TRBV11-3 CASSPTQGADTGELFF TGTGCCAGCAGCCCCACACAGGGGGCGGACACCGGGGAGCTGTTTTTT
TRBJ2-6 NA NA TRBV6-1 CASSEHKTAPGANVLTF TGTGCCAGCAGTGAACACAAGACAGCACCTGGGGCCAACGTCCTGACTTTC
TRBJ2-7 NA TRBD1 TRBV28 CASSLGQAYRGEQYF TGTGCCAGCAGTTTGGGACAGGCTTATAGGGGTGAGCAGTACTTC
TRBJ2-2 NA NA TRBV11-2 CASSPSGGIGELFF TGTGCCAGCAGCCCTAGTGGGGGGATCGGGGAGCTGTTTTTT
TRBJ2-1 NA TRBD1 TRBV4-3 CASSRDRGRRNEQFF TGCGCCAGCAGCCGAGACAGGGGGCGGAGGAATGAGCAGTTCTTC
TRBJ2-2 NA NA TRBV7-2 CASSKGPGRGDTGELFF TGTGCCAGCAGCAAAGGGCCGGGCAGGGGCGACACCGGGGAGCTGTTTTTT
TRBJ1-5 NA NA TRBV28 CASSSPQGSNQPQHF TGTGCCAGCAGTAGCCCTCAGGGGAGCAATCAGCCCCAGCATTTT
TRBJ2-1 NA NA TRBV6-6 CASSYGGQRNNEQFF TGTGCCAGCAGTTACGGCGGACAGCGCAACAATGAGCAGTTCTTC
TRBJ2-7 NA TRBD1 TRBV28 CASSPGTGHYEQYF TGTGCCAGCAGTCCCGGGACAGGCCATTACGAGCAGTACTTC
TRBJ1-2 NA TRBD1 TRBV19 CASSTKQGAGGYTF TGTGCCAGTAGTACTAAACAGGGGGCCGGCGGCTACACCTTC
TRBJ1-5 NA NA TRBV28 CASSDDRNQPQHF TGTGCCAGCAGTGATGACAGAAATCAGCCCCAGCATTTT
TRBJ2-4 NA NA TRBV13 CASSSRDINIQYF TGTGCCAGCAGCAGCCGGGACATAAACATTCAGTACTTC
TRBJ1-3 NA NA TRBV10-3 CAIEPGNSGNTIYF TGTGCCATAGAGCCAGGGAACTCTGGAAACACCATATATTTT
TRBJ1-1 NA NA TRBV19 CASSGGAANTEAFF TGTGCCAGTAGTGGTGGTGCGGCGAACACTGAAGCTTTCTTT
TRBJ2-1 NA TRBD1 TRBV10-3 CAISVGTGGWYEQFF TGTGCCATCAGTGTAGGGACAGGGGGATGGTATGAGCAGTTCTTC
TRBJ2-7 NA TRBD2 TRBV5-1 CASTPGLAGYEQYF TGCGCCAGCACACCCGGACTAGCGGGCTACGAGCAGTACTTC
TRBJ1-2 NA NA TRBV2 CASSDSDRPNPNYGYTF TGTGCCAGCAGTGATTCAGACAGGCCAAATCCTAACTATGGCTACACCTTC
TRBJ1-2 NA TRBD1 TRBV6-1 CASSETPGQGAEGYTF TGTGCCAGCAGTGAAACCCCGGGACAGGGGGCAGAAGGCTACACCTTC
TRBJ2-1 NA TRBD2 TRBV5-1 CASSPGLAGVSDEQFF TGCGCCAGCAGCCCCGGACTAGCGGGAGTTTCAGATGAGCAGTTCTTC
TRBJ1-5 few NA TRBV19 CASSIEPGKSNQPQHF TGTGCCAGTAGTATAGAACCAGGGAAAAGCAATCAGCCCCAGCATTTT
TRBJ2-3 NA NA TRBV6-2/TRBV6-3 CASSSREFTQYF TGTGCCAGCAGCTCTCGGGAGTTTACGCAGTATTTT
TRBJ1-1 NA NA TRBV15 CATSRSAGFQRSTEAFF TGTGCCACCAGCAGATCCGCCGGGTTCCAACGGTCCACTGAAGCTTTCTTT
TRBJ1-2 NA NA TRBV19 CASSIDPQAYGYTF TGTGCCAGTAGTATAGATCCGCAGGCCTATGGCTACACCTTC
TRBJ1-5 NA TRBD1 TRBV6-2/TRBV6-3 CASSYPMPGGYDSNQPQHF TGTGCCAGCAGTTACCCAATGCCAGGGGGGTATGATAGCAATCAGCCCCAGCATTTT
TRBJ2-7 NA TRBD1 TRBV29-1 CSVRGTGDYEQYF TGCAGCGTCCGAGGGACAGGGGACTACGAGCAGTACTTC
TRBJ1-5 once TRBD1 TRBV6-2/TRBV6-3 CASSSPGTGHNQPQHF TGTGCCAGCAGTTCCCCCGGGACAGGACACAATCAGCCCCAGCATTTT
TRBJ1-2 NA NA TRBV28 CASSPIANYGYTF TGTGCCAGCAGTCCGATAGCTAACTATGGCTACACCTTC
TRBJ2-1 NA NA TRBV3-1/TRBV3-2 CASSQVREQFF TGTGCCAGCAGCCAAGTGAGGGAGCAGTTCTTC
TRBJ2-7 NA TRBD1 TRBV5-5 CASSLHGTDSYEQYF TGTGCCAGCAGCTTGCATGGGACAGACTCCTACGAGCAGTACTTC
TRBJ1-1 NA TRBD1 TRBV18 CASSQSGGTEAFF TGTGCCAGCTCGCAGTCAGGGGGCACTGAAGCTTTCTTT
TRBJ2-5 NA NA TRBV7-8 CASSVLPGQQETQYF TGTGCCAGCAGCGTTCTGCCGGGACAACAAGAGACCCAGTACTTC
TRBJ2-7 NA NA TRBV5-1 CASSLGQGLTYEQYF TGCGCCAGCAGCTTGGGGCAGGGCTTAACCTACGAGCAGTACTTC